These T cell receptor beta chains were read from a single sample in a study of blood T cell repertoires in COVID-19. The protocol was immunoSEQ multiplex PCR, while the TCRdb copy is restricted to in-frame clones and leaves out a portion. The sample holds roughly 200,000 clones, almost 85% seen once. Sequenced: peripheral blood. Every receptor here comes from a woman in her 70s with active or convalescent COVID-19. CDR3s include the opening cysteine and the closing phenylalanine or tryptophan. A D gene is named only where the DNA matches it firmly. Not all rows give a size; the values are once, few, many and, for expanded clones, a class.

cdr3_aa	cdr3_nt	clone_size	v_call	j_call	d_call
CASSPLDSRLHSGANVLTF	TGTGCCAGCAGCCCTCTGGACTCCCGGCTCCACTCTGGGGCCAACGTCCTGACTTTC	.	TRBV3-1/TRBV3-2	TRBJ2-6	.
CASSLGRGYEQYF	TGTGCCAGCAGTTTGGGTAGGGGCTACGAGCAGTACTTC	.	TRBV28	TRBJ2-7	.
CAISESQGATSTDTQYF	TGTGCCATCAGTGAGTCTCAGGGGGCGACGAGCACAGATACGCAGTATTTT	.	TRBV10-3	TRBJ2-3	TRBD1
CAWGGRGALDTQYF	TGTGCCTGGGGGGGCAGGGGTGCCCTTGATACGCAGTATTTT	.	TRBV30	TRBJ2-3	.
CASSFYRGTYNEQFF	TGTGCCAGCAGCTTCTACAGGGGTACCTACAATGAGCAGTTCTTC	.	TRBV7-9	TRBJ2-1	TRBD1
CASRKGQGLPEAFF	TGTGCCAGCAGGAAGGGACAGGGGTTGCCTGAAGCTTTCTTT	.	TRBV7-9	TRBJ1-1	TRBD1
CASSQETLVATGYGYTF	TGCGCCAGCAGCCAAGAGACGCTTGTCGCGACAGGCTATGGCTACACCTTC	.	TRBV4-1	TRBJ1-2	.
CASSLVGLGKLNEQFF	TGTGCCAGCAGCTTAGTCGGACTAGGGAAACTAAATGAGCAGTTCTTC	once	TRBV7-6	TRBJ2-1	TRBD2
CASRFASGTNNSPLHF	TGCGCCAGCAGGTTTGCATCCGGGACAAATAATTCACCCCTCCACTTT	.	TRBV5-1	TRBJ1-6	.
CASSLGLLEHEQFF	TGTGCCAGCAGCTTAGGCCTCCTGGAGCATGAGCAGTTCTTC	.	TRBV11-2	TRBJ2-1	.
CASSVSPYNSPLHF	TGTGCCAGCAGTGTTAGTCCGTATAATTCACCCCTCCACTTT	.	TRBV2	TRBJ1-6	.
CASSRTGNYEQYF	TGTGCCAGCAGCCGGACAGGAAACTACGAGCAGTACTTC	many	TRBV6-5	TRBJ2-7	TRBD1
CASRADGSTEAFF	TGTGCCAGCAGGGCCGACGGGAGCACTGAAGCTTTCTTT	once	TRBV2	TRBJ1-1	.